The sequence of this T cell receptor beta chain was determined in a study of T cells in Graves' hyperthyroidism and ophthalmopathy. Hyperthyroidism had been newly diagnosed in patients aged 18 to 65, and its duration was under 2 months. Thyroid ultrasound, orbital computed tomography, clinical symptoms, and serum thyroxine and TRAb underpinned diagnoses. This clonotype has ten or more counts. TCR beta CDR3 regions were amplified from RNA transcripts. The primer set for the first-round RT-PCR of the TCR CDR3 was HTBI. TCRdb re-derived calls from the multiplex PCR reads in MiXCR, one entry per CDR3 protein. In the table there are fewer than 600,000 distinct CDR3 sequences, approximately 15% of which are singletons. The TCR was taken from a woman in her thirties or forties with Graves' hyperthyroidism. Sequences were obtained from blood.

The CDR3 spells CASSLDRTFGYNEQFF. The CDR3 DNA reads as TGTGCCAGCAGCTTAGATCGAACGTTCGGATACAATGAGCAGTTCTTC. The rearrangement links TRBV11-2 to TRBJ2-1, with unresolved D. The V and J ends lost 0 bases and 4 bases respectively, with 13 bases between them. From germline, CDR1 is SGHAT and CDR2 FQNNGV. The length of the CDR3 is 16 residues.